Shown below are 2 T cell receptor beta chains from a single sample sequenced in a study of T cell changes during pregnancy in multiple sclerosis. TCRdb's copy holds only in-frame clones and misses some; the assay was immunoSEQ multiplex PCR. The data hold about 31,000 clones, with roughly 87% observed a single time. Sequenced material: CD8+ T cells from peripheral blood mononuclear cells, taken in the first trimester of pregnancy. These receptors all stem from a female donor with multiple sclerosis, enrolled in a pregnancy study.

The J gene is TRBJ1-2, the V gene TRBV2, with no clear D. V lost 0 bases and J 3 bases, leaving 8 bases between the germline ends. In germline, CDR1 is SNHLY, CDR2 FYNNEI. This CDR3 region has 14 residues. The CDR3 region is CASSEALGDYGYTF. In DNA, the CDR3 is TGTGCCAGCAGTGAAGCGCTCGGAGACTATGGCTACACCTTC.

The chain couples TRBV27 to TRBJ1-6; possibly TRBD1 for D (6 bases). The CDR3 has 14 amino acids. Germline V gene sequence: CDR1 MNHEY, CDR2 SMNVEV (reference sequence). The ends were cut back, 2 bases at V and 9 bases at J, with 11 bases in the middle. The CDR3: CASSLGQISSPLHF. The CDR3 nucleotides are TGTGCCAGCAGTTTAGGACAGATAAGTTCACCCCTCCACTTT.